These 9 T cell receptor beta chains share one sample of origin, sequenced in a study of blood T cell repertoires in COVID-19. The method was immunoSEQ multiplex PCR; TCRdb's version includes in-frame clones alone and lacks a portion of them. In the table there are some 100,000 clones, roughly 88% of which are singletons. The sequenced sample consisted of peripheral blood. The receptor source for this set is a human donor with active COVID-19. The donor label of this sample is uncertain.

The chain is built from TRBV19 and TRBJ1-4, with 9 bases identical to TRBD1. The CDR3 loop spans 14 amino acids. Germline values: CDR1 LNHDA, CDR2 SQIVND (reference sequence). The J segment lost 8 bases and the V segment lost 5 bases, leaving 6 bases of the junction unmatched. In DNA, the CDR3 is TGTGCCAGTAGTGCAGGGACAGGGCGGGAAAAACTGTTTTTT. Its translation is CASSAGTGREKLFF.

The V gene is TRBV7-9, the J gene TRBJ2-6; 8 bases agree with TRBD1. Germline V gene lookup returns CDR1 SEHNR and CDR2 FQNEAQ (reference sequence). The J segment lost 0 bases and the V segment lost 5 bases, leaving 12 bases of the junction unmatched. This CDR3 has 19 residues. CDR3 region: CASSQYQTGDSSGANVLTF. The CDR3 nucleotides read TGTGCCAGCAGCCAATACCAGACAGGGGACAGCTCTGGGGCCAACGTCCTGACTTTC.

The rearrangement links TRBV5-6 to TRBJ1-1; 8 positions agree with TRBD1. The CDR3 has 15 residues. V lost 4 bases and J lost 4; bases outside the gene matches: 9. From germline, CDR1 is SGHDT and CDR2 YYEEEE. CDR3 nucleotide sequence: TGTGCCAGCAGCCCCAGGACAGGGTGGGGCACTGAAGCTTTCTTT. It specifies CASSPRTGWGTEAFF.

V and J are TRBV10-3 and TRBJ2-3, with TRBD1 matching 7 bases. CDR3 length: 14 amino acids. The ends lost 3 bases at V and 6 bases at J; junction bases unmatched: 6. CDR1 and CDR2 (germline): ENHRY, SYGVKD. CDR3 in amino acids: CAISDKGAEDTQYF. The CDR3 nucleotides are TGTGCCATCAGTGATAAGGGGGCAGAGGATACGCAGTATTTT.

The CDR3 loop is CASSLMGQTNEKLFF. In nucleotides, the CDR3 is TGCGCCAGCAGCCTAATGGGACAGACTAATGAAAAACTGTTTTTT. The V gene is TRBV5-1, the J gene TRBJ1-4; 7 bases line up with TRBD1. Germline CDR1 and CDR2: SGHRS and YFSETQ. The V segment lost 4 bases and the J segment 2 bases; nucleotides outside the gene matches: 5. The CDR3 is 15 amino acids.

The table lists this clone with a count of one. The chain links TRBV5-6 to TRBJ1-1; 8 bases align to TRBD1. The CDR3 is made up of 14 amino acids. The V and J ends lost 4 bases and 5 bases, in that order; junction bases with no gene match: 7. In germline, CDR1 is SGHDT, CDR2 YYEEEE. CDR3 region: CASSIGQGITEAFF. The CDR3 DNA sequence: TGTGCCAGCAGCATAGGACAGGGCATAACTGAAGCTTTCTTT. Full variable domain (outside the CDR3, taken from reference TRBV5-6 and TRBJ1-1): DAGVTQSPTHLIKTRGQQVTLRCSPKSGHDTVSWYQQALGQGPQFIFQYYEEEERQRGNFPDRFSGHQFPNYSSELNVNALLLGDSALYLCASSIGQGITEAFFGQGTRLTVV.

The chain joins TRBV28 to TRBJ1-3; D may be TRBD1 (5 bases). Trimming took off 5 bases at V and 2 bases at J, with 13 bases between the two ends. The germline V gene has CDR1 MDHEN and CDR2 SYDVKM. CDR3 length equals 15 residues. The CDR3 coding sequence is TGTGCCAGCAGTCCCCCAGGGCGCCCTGGAAACACCATATATTTT. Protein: CASSPPGRPGNTIYF.

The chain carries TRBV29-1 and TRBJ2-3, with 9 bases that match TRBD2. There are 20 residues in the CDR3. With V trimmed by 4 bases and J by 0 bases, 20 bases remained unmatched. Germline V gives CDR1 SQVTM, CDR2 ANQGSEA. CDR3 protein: CSVVSQTSGQPRLSTDTQYF. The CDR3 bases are TGCAGCGTTGTTTCTCAGACTAGCGGACAGCCCAGGCTTAGCACAGATACGCAGTATTTT.

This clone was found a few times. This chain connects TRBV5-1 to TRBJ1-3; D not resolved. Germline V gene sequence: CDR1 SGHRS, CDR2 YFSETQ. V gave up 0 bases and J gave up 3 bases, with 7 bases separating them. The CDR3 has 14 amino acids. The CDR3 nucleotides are TGCGCCAGCAGCTTGGGCACAGATGGAAACACCATATATTTT. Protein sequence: CASSLGTDGNTIYF.